This T cell receptor (beta chain) was sequenced during a study of shared clonotypes between healthy human individuals. Cells designated naive CD8 were CD45RO-negative and were positively selected for CCR7, with terminally differentiated effector memory CD45RA+ cells excluded. The length of the CDR3 is 17 residues. V was clipped by 1 base and J by 1 base; unmatched bases: 6. Per germline, CDR1 MGHRA and CDR2 YSYEKL. Sequenced by immunoSEQ multiplex PCR; TCRdb stores in-frame clones only, minus some. The data hold about 610,000 clones, with around 96% observed a single time. The receptor was derived from a woman between 25 and 40 years old in good health. The material sequenced was naive CD8+ T cells sorted from blood. This sequence joins TRBV4-1 and TRBJ2-1; 8 bases are a match to TRBD2. The CDR3 is CASSQAITGGSYNEQFF. CDR3 coding DNA: TGCGCCAGCAGCCAAGCAATCACGGGAGGGTCCTACAATGAGCAGTTCTTC.